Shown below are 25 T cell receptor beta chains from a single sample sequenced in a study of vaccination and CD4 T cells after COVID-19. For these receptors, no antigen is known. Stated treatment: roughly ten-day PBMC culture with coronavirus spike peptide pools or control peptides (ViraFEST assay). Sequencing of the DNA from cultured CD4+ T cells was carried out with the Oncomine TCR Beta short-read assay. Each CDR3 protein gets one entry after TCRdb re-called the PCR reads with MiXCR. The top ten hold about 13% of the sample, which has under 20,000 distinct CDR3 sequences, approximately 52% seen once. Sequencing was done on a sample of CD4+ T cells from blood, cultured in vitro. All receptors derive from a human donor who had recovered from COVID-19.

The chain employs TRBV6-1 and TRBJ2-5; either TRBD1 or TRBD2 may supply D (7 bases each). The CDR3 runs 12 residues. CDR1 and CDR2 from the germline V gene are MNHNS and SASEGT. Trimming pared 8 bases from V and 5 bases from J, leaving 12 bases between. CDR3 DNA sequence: TGTGCCAGCGCCAGGGGGGGGGAGACCCAGTACTTC. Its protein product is CASARGGETQYF.

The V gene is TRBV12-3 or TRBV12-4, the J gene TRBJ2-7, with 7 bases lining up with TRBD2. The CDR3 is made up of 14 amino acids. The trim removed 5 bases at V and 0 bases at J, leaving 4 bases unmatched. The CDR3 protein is CASSRRGNSYEQYF. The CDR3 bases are TGTGCCAGCAGTCGGCGGGGGAACTCCTACGAGCAGTACTTC.

The CDR3 sequence: CASSLGLNTGELFF. The CDR3 DNA sequence: TGTGCCAGCAGTTTAGGACTGAACACCGGGGAGCTGTTTTTT. The rearrangement links TRBV28 to TRBJ2-2, with D possibly TRBD2 on 5 matching bases. CDR1 MDHEN and CDR2 SYDVKM come from the germline V gene. The CDR3 runs 14 residues. V was clipped by 2 bases and J by 1 base, with 5 bases between them. Filled out from reference TRBV28 and TRBJ2-2, the complete variable domain reads DVKVTQSSRYLVKRTGEKVFLECVQDMDHENMFWYRQDPGLGLRLIYFSYDVKMKEKGDIPEGYSVSREKKERFSLILESASTNQTSMYLCASSLGLNTGELFFGEGSRLTVL.

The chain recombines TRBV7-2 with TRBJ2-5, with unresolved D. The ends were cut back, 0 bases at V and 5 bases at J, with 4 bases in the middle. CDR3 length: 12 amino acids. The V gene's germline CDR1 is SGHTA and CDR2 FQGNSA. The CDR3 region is CASSLAGETQYF. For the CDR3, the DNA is TGTGCCAGCAGCTTAGCGGGTGAGACCCAGTACTTC.

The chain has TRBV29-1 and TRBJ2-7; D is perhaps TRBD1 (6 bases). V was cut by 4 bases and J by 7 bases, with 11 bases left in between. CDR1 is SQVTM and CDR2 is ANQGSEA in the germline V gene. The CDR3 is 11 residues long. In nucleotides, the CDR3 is TGCAGCGTTGCGATTACAGGGGAGCAGTACTTC. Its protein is CSVAITGEQYF.

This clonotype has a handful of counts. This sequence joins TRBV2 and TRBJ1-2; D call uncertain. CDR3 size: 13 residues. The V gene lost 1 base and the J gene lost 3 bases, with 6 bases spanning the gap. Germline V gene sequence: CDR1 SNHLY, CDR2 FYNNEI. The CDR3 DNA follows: TGTGCCAGCAGTGAAGTTGTCCACTATGGCTACACCTTC. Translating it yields CASSEVVHYGYTF.

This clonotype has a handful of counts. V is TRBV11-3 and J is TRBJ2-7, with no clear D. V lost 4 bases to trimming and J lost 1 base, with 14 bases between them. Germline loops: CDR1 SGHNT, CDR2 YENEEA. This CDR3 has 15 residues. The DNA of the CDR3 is TGTGCCAGCAGCTCCTGGGATGGGAATTCCTACGAGCAGTACTTC. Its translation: CASSSWDGNSYEQYF.

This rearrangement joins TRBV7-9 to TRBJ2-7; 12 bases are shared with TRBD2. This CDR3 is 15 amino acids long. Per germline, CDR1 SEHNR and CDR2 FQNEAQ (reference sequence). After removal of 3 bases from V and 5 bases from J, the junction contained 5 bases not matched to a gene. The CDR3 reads CASSFTSGGTDEQYF. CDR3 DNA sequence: TGTGCCAGCAGCTTCACTAGCGGGGGGACGGACGAGCAGTACTTC.

DNA of the CDR3: TGTGCCAGCAGCCGGACGGGCTTGCGTGGGGCCAACGTCCTGACTTTC. It codes for CASSRTGLRGANVLTF. The chain combines TRBV7-2 with TRBJ2-6; D uncertain. The CDR3 has 16 residues. Trimming removed 5 bases from V and 3 bases from J, with 14 bases in between. The germline V gene has CDR1 SGHTA and CDR2 FQGNSA.

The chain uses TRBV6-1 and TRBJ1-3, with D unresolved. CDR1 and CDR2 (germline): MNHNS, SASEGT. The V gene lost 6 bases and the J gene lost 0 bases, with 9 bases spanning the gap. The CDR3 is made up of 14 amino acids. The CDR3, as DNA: TGTGCCAGCAGGACTGGTACCTCTGGAAACACCATATATTTT. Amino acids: CASRTGTSGNTIYF.

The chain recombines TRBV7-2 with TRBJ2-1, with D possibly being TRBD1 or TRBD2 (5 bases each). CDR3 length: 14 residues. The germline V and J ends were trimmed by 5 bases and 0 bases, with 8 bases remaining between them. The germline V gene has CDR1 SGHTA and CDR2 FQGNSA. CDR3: CASSEGSSYNEQFF. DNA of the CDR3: TGTGCCAGCAGCGAGGGGAGCTCCTACAATGAGCAGTTCTTC.

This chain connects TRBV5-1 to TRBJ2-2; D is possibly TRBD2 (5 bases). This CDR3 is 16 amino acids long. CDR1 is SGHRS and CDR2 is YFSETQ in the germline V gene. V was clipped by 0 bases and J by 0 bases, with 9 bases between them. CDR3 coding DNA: TGCGCCAGCAGCTTGGGTAGTAGCGCGAACACCGGGGAGCTGTTTTTT. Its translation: CASSLGSSANTGELFF.

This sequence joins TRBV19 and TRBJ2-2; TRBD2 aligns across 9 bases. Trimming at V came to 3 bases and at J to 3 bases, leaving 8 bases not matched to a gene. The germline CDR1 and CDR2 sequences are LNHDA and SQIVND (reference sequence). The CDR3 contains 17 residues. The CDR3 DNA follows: TGTGCCAGTAGTATTTTCCCCGGGACTAGCTACACCGGGGAGCTGTTTTTT. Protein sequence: CASSIFPGTSYTGELFF. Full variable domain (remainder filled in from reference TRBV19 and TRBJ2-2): DGGITQSPKYLFRKEGQNVTLSCEQNLNHDAMYWYRQDPGQGLRLIYYSQIVNDFQKGDIAEGYSVSREKKESFPLTVTSAQKNPTAFYLCASSIFPGTSYTGELFFGEGSRLTVL.

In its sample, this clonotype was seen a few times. Here the CDR3 reads CASSLILGNGELFF. The CDR3 DNA is TGTGCCAGCAGCTTAATTTTGGGAAACGGGGAGCTGTTTTTT. The rearrangement joins TRBV11-3 to TRBJ2-2; D uncertain. Trimming pared 2 bases from V and 7 bases from J, leaving 11 bases between. CDR3 length: 14 amino acids. Per the germline V gene, CDR1 is SGHNT and CDR2 is YENEEA. Looking up the rest from reference TRBV11-3 and TRBJ2-2 gives the full variable domain: EAGVVQSPRYKIIEKKQPVAFWCNPISGHNTLYWYLQNLGQGPELLIRYENEEAVDDSQLPKDRFSAERLKGVDSTLKIQPAELGDSAVYLCASSLILGNGELFFGEGSRLTVL.

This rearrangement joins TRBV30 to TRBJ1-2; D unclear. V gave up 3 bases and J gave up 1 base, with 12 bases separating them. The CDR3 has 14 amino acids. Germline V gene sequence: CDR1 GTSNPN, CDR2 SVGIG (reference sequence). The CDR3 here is CAWRPEGLNYGYTF. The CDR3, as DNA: TGTGCCTGGAGACCCGAAGGGCTTAACTATGGCTACACCTTC. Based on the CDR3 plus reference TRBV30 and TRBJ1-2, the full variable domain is SQTIHQWPATLVQPVGSPLSLECTVEGTSNPNLYWYRQAAGRGLQLLFYSVGIGQISSEVPQNLSASRPQDRQFILSSKKLLLSDSGFYLCAWRPEGLNYGYTFGSGTRLTVV.

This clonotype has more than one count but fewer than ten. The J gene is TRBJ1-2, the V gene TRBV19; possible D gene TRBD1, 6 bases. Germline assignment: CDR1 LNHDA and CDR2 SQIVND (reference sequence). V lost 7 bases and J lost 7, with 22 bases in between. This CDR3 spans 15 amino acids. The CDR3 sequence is CASMPSGTKRLGYTF. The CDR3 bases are TGTGCCAGTATGCCCTCCGGGACAAAAAGGCTTGGCTACACCTTC.

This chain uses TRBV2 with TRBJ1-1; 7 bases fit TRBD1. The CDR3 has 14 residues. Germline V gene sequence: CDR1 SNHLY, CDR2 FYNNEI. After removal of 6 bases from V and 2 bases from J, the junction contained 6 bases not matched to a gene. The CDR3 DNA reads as TGTGCCAGCAGGGGGACAGAGATTAACACTGAAGCTTTCTTT. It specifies CASRGTEINTEAFF.

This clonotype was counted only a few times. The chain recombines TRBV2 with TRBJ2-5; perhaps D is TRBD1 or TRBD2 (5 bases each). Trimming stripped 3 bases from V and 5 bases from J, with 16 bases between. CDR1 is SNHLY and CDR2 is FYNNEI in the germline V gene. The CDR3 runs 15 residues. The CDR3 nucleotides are TGTGCCAGCAGTGAGACCGGGACCGAGAGGGAGACCCAGTACTTC. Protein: CASSETGTERETQYF.

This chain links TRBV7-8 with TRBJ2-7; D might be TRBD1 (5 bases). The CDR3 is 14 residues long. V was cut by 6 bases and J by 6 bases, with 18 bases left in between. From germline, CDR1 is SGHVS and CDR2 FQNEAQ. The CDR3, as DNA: TGTGCCAGCAGGAATGTGCAGGGTTCCGGCGAGCAGTACTTC. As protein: CASRNVQGSGEQYF.

CDR3 DNA sequence: TGTGCCAGCAGTGAGACTAGCGGGGGCTCGGATGAGCAGTTCTTC. It is translated as CASSETSGGSDEQFF. This chain joins TRBV6-1 and TRBJ2-1; 12 bases line up with TRBD2. V dropped 3 bases and J dropped 8; count of bases not matched to a gene: 5. CDR1 is MNHNS and CDR2 is SASEGT in the germline V gene. The CDR3 loop spans 15 amino acids.

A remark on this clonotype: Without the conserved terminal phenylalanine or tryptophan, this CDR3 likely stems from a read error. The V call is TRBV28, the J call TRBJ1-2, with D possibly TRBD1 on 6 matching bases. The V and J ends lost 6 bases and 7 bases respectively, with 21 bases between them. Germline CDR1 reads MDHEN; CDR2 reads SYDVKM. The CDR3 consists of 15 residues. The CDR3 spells CASRPGVTGEGGYTS. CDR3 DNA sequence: TGTGCCAGCAGGCCAGGGGTGACAGGAGAGGGTGGCTACACCTCC.

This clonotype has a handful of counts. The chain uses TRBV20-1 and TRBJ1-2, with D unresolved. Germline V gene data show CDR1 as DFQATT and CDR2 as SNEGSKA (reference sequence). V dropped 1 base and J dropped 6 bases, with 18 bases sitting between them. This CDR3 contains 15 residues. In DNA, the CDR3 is TGCAGTGCTAGAGCCCTGCGCCCCAGGTTGGATGGCTACACCTTC. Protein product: CSARALRPRLDGYTF.

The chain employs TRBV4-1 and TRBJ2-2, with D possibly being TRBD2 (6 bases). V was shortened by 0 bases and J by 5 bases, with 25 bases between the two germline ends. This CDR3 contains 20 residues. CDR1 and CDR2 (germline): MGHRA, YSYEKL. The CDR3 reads CASSQDAGGRERYGTGELFF. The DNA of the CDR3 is TGCGCCAGCAGCCAAGATGCCGGTGGCCGGGAGAGGTACGGGACCGGGGAGCTGTTTTTT.

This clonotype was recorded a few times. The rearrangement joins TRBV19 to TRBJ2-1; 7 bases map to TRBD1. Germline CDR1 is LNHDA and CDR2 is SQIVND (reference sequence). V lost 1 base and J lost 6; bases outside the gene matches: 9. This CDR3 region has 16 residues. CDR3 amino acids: CASSIGDRVKSNEQFF. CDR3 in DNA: TGTGCCAGTAGTATAGGTGACAGGGTCAAGAGCAATGAGCAGTTCTTC.

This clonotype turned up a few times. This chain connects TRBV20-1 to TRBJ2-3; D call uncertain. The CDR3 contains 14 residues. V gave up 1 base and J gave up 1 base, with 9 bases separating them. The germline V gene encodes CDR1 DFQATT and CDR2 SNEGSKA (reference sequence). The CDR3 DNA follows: TGCAGTGCTAGAGTAACCCTAGGCACAGATACGCAGTATTTT. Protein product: CSARVTLGTDTQYF.